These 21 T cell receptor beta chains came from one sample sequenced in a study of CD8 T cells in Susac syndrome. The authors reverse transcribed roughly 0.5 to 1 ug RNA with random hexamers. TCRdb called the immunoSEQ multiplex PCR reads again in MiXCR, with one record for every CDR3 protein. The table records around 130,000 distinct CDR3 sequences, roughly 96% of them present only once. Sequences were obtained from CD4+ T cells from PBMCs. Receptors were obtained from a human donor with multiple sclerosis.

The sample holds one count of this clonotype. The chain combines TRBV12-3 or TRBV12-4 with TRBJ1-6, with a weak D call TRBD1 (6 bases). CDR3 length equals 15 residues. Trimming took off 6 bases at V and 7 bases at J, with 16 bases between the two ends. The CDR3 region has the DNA TGTGCCAGCAGATGGGGGCAGGGTGGGAATTCACCCCTCCACTTT. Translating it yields CASRWGQGGNSPLHF.

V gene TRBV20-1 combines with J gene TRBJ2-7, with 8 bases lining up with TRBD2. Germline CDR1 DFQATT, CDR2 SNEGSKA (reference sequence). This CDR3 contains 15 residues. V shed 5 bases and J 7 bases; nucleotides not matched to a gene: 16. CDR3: CSAPPSAGALREQYF. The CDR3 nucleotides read TGCAGTGCTCCTCCCTCAGCGGGGGCCCTTCGGGAGCAGTACTTC.

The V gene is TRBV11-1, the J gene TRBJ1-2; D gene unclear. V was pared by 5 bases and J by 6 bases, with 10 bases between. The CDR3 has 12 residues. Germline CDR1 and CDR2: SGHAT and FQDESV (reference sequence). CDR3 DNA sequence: TGTGCCAGCAGCAAACTGAACGATGGCTACACCTTC. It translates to CASSKLNDGYTF. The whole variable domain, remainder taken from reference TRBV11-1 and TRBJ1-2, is EAEVAQSPRYKITEKSQAVAFWCDPISGHATLYWYRQILGQGPELLVQFQDESVVDDSQLPKDRFSAERLKGVDSTLKIQPAELGDSAMYLCASSKLNDGYTFGSGTRLTVV.

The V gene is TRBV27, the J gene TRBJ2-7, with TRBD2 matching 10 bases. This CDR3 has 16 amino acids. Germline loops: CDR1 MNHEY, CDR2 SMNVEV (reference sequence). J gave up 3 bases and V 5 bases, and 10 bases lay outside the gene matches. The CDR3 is CASSKSFGLADYEQYF. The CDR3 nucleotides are TGTGCCAGCAGTAAGAGTTTTGGACTAGCGGACTACGAGCAGTACTTC.

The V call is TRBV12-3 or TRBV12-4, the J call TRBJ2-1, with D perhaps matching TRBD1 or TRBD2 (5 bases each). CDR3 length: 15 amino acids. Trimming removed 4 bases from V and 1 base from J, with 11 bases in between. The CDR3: CASSSRDPSYNEQFF. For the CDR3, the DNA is TGTGCCAGCAGTTCCCGGGACCCTTCCTACAATGAGCAGTTCTTC.

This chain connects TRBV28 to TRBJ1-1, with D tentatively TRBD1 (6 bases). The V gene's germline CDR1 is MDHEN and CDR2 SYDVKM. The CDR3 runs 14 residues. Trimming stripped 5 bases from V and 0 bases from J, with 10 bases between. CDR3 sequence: CASSGQGMNTEAFF. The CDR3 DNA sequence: TGTGCCAGCAGTGGCCAGGGGATGAACACTGAAGCTTTCTTT.

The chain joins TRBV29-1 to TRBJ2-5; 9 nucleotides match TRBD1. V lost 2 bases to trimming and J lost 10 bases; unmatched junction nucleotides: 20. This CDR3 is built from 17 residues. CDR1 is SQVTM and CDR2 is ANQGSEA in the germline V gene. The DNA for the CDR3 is TGCAGCGTTGAACTTCGGACAGGGGTATCTGTCATGAGATACCAGTACTTC. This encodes CSVELRTGVSVMRYQYF.

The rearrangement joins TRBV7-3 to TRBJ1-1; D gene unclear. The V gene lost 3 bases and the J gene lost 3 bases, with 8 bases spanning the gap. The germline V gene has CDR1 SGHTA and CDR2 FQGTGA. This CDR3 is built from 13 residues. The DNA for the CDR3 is TGTGCCAGCAGCTTGCGGGTGCACACTGAAGCTTTCTTT. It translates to CASSLRVHTEAFF. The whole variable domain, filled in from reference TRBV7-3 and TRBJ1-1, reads GAGVSQTPSNKVTEKGKYVELRCDPISGHTALYWYRQSLGQGPEFLIYFQGTGAADDSGLPNDRFFAVRPEGSVSTLKIQRTERGDSAVYLCASSLRVHTEAFFGQGTRLTVV.

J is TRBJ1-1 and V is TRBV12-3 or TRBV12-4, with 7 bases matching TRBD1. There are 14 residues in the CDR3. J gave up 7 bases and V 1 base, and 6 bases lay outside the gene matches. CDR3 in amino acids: CASSLGDSRLEAFF. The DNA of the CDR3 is TGTGCCAGCAGTTTAGGGGACAGCCGACTTGAAGCTTTCTTT.

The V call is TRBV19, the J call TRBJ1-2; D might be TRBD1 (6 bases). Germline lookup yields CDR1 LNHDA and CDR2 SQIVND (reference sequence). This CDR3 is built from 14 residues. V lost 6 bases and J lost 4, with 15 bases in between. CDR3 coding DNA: TGTGCCAGTAGCGCCACAGGGATCGGCTATGGCTACACCTTC. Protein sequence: CASSATGIGYGYTF.

This CDR3 is CASSQDWVSYGYTF. CDR3 DNA: TGCGCCAGCAGCCAAGACTGGGTATCCTATGGCTACACCTTC. V is TRBV4-1 and J is TRBJ1-2; D ambiguous. The germline CDR1 and CDR2 sequences are MGHRA and YSYEKL. CDR3 size: 14 residues. V was trimmed by 0 bases and J by 4 bases, leaving 9 bases between them.

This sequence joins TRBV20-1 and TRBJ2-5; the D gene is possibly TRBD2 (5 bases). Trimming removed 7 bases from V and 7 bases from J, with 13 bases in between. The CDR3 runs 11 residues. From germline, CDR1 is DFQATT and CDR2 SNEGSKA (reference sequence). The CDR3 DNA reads TGCAGTGTCCGGACTGCTGTGACCCAGTACTTC. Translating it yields CSVRTAVTQYF.

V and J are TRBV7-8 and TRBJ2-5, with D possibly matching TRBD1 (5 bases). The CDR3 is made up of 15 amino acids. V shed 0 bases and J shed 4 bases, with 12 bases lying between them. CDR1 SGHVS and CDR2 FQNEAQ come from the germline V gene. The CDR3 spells CASSLALSRAETQYF. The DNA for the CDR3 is TGTGCCAGCAGCTTAGCGCTTAGCAGGGCAGAGACCCAGTACTTC.

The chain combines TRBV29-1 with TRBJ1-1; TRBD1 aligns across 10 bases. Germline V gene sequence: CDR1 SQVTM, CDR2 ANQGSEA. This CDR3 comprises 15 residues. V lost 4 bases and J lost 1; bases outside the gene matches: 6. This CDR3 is CSVAGDRGANTEAFF. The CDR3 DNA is TGCAGCGTTGCAGGGGACAGGGGTGCGAACACTGAAGCTTTCTTT.

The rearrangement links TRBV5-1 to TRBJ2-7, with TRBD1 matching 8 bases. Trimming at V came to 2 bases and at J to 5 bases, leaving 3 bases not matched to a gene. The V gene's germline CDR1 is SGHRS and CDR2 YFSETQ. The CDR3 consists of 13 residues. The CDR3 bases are TGCGCCAGCAGCTTTGTACAGGGGGACGAGCAGTACTTC. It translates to CASSFVQGDEQYF.

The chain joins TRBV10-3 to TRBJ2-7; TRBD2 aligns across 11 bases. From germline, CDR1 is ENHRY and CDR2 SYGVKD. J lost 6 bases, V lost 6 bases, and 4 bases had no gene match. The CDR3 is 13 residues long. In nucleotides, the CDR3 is TGTGCCATCAGCGGGACTAGCGGTTCCGAGCAGTACTTC. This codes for CAISGTSGSEQYF.

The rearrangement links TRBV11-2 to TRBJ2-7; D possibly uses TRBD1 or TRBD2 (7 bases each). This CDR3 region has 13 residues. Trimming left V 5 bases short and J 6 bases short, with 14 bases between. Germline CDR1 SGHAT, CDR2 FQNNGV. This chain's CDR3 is CASSPSRGGEQYF. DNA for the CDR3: TGTGCCAGCAGCCCTTCCAGGGGGGGCGAGCAGTACTTC. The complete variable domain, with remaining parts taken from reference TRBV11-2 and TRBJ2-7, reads EAGVAQSPRYKIIEKRQSVAFWCNPISGHATLYWYQQILGQGPKLLIQFQNNGVVDDSQLPKDRFSAERLKGVDSTLKIQPAKLEDSAVYLCASSPSRGGEQYFGPGTRLTVT.

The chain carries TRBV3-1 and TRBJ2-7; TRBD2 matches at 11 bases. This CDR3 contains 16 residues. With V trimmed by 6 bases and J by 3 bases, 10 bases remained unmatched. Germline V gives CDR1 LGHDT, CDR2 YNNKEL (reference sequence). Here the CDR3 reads CASSPKSGTSGYEQYF. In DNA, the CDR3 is TGTGCCAGCAGTCCAAAATCCGGGACTAGCGGCTACGAGCAGTACTTC.

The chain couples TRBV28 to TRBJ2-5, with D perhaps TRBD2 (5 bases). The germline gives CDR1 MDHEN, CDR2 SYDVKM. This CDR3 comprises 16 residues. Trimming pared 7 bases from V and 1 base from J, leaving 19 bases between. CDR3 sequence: CASTLGNSGTQETQYF. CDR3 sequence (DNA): TGTGCCAGCACCTTGGGAAACAGCGGAACCCAAGAGACCCAGTACTTC.

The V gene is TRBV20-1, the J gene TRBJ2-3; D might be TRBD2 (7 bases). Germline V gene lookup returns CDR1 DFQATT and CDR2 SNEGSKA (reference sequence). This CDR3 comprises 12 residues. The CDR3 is CGIRGAADTQYF. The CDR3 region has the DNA TGCGGGATCCGGGGGGCGGCAGATACGCAGTATTTT.

As DNA, the CDR3 is TGCGCCAGCAGCCAAGTCGGACGGGGGCGTTCCTACGAGCAGTACTTC. Its protein is CASSQVGRGRSYEQYF. The chain is built from TRBV4-3 and TRBJ2-7; D tentatively fits TRBD1 or TRBD2 (6 bases each). Germline loops: CDR1 LGHNA, CDR2 YSLEER. The CDR3 extends over 16 amino acids. Trimming removed 1 base at V and 1 base at J, with 14 bases between.